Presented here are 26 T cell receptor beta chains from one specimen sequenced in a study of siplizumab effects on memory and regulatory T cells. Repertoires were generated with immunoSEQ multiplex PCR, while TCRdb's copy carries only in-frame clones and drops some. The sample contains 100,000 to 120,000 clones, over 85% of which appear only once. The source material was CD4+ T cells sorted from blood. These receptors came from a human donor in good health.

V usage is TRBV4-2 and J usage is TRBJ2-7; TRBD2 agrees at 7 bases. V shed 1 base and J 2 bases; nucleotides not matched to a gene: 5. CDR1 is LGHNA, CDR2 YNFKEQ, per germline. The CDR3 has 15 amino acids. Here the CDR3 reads CASSQVAGEAYEQYF. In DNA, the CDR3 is TGTGCCAGCAGCCAAGTGGCGGGAGAAGCCTACGAGCAGTACTTC.

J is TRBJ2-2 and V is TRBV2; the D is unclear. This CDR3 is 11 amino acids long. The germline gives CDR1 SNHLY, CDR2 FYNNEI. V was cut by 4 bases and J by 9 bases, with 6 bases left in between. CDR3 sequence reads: CASSGRRELFF. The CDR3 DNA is TGTGCCAGCAGTGGACGGCGGGAGCTGTTTTTT.

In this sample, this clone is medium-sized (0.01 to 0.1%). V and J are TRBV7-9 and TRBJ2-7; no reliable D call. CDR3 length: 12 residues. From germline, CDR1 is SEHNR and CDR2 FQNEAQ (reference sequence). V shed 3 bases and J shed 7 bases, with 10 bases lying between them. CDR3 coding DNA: TGTGCCAGCAGCTTTGGTTACGGGGAGCAGTACTTC. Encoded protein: CASSFGYGEQYF.

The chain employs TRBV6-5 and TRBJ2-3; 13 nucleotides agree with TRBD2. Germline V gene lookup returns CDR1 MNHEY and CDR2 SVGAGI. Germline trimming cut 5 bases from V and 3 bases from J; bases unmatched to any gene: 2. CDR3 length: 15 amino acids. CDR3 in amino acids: CASSPGLAGTDTQYF. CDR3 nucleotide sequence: TGTGCCAGCAGTCCGGGACTAGCGGGGACAGATACGCAGTATTTT.

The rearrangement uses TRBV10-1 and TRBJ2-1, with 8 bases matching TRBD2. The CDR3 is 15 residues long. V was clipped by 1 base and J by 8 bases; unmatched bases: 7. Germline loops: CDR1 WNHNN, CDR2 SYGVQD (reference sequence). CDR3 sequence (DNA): TGCGCCAGCAGTGAGTTCCGAGCGGGAGTGGATGAGCAGTTCTTC. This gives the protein CASSEFRAGVDEQFF.

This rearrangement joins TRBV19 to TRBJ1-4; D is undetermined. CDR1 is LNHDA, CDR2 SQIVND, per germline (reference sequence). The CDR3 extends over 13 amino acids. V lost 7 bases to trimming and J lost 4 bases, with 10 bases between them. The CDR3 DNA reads TGTGCCAGTAAATCCAGGAATAATGAAAAACTGTTTTTT. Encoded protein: CASKSRNNEKLFF.

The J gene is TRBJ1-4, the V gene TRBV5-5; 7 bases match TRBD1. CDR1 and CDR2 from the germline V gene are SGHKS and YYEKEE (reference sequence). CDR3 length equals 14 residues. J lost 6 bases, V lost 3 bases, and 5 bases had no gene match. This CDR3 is CASSSAGTDEKLFF. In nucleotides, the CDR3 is TGTGCCAGCAGCTCGGCTGGGACAGATGAAAAACTGTTTTTT. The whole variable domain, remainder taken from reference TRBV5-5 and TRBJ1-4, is DAGVTQSPTHLIKTRGQQVTLRCSPISGHKSVSWYQQVLGQGPQFIFQYYEKEERGRGNFPDRFSARQFPNYSSELNVNALLLGDSALYLCASSSAGTDEKLFFGSGTQLSVL.

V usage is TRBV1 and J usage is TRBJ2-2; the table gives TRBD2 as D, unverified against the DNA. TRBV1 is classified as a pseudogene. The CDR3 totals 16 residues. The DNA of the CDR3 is TGCACCAGCCCGGGACTAGCGGGGGGGCCGGCCGGGGAGCTGTTTTTT. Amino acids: CTSPGLAGGPAGELFF.

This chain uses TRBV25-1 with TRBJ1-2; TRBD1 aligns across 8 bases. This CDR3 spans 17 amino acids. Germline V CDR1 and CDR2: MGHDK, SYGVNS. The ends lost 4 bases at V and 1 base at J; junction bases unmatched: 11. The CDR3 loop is CASSAGRTGTLNYGYTF. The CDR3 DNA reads TGTGCCAGCAGTGCCGGTCGGACAGGGACTCTTAACTATGGCTACACCTTC.

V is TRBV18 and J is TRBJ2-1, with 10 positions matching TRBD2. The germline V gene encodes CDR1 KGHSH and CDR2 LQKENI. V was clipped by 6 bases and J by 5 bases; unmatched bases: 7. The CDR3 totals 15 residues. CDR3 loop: CASSRTSGTNNEQFF. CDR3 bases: TGTGCCAGCTCCAGGACTAGCGGTACTAACAATGAGCAGTTCTTC.

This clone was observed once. CDR3 loop: CASSGLPVDEQFF. Here the CDR3 DNA reads TGTGCCAGCAGCGGACTCCCGGTCGATGAGCAGTTCTTC. This rearrangement joins TRBV7-8 to TRBJ2-1; D might be TRBD2 (5 bases). The V gene's germline CDR1 is SGHVS and CDR2 FQNEAQ. V lost 5 bases to trimming and J lost 8 bases, with 13 bases between them. The CDR3 sequence is 13 residues long.

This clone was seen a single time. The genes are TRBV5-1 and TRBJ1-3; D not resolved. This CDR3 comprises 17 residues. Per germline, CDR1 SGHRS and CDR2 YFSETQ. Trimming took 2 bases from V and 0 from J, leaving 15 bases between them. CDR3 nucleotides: TGCGCCAGCAGCTTAAACTCACTTACAAGCTCTGGAAACACCATATATTTT. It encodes CASSLNSLTSSGNTIYF.

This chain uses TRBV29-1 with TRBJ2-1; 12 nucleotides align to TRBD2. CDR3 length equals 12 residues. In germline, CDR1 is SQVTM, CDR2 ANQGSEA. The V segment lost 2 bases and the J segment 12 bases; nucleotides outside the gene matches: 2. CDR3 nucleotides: TGCAGCGTTGAACTAGCGGGAGGGCCGCAGTTCTTC. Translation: CSVELAGGPQFF.

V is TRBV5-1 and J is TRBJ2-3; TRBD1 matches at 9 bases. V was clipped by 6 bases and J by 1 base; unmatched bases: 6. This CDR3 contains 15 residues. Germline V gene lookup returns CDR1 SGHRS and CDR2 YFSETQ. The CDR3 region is CASTLDRGGTDTQYF. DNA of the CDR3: TGCGCCAGCACCTTAGACAGGGGGGGCACAGATACGCAGTATTTT.

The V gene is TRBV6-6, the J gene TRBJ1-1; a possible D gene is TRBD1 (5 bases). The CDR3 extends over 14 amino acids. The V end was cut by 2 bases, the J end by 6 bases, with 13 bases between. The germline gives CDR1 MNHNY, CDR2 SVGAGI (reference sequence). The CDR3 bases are TGTGCCAGCAGTTACAATCTCAGGGCCCCTGAAGCTTTCTTT. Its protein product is CASSYNLRAPEAFF.

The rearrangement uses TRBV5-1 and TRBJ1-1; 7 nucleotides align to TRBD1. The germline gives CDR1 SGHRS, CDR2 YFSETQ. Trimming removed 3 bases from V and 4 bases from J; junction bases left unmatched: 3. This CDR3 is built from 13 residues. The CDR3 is CASSYPGGTEAFF. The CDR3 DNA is TGCGCCAGCAGCTACCCAGGGGGCACTGAAGCTTTCTTT.

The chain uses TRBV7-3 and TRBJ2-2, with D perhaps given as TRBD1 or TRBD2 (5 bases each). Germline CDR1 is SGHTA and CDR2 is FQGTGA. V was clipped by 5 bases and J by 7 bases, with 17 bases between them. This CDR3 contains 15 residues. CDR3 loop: CASSDLTGGYGELFF. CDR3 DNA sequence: TGTGCCAGCAGCGATCTCACTGGGGGATACGGGGAGCTGTTTTTT.

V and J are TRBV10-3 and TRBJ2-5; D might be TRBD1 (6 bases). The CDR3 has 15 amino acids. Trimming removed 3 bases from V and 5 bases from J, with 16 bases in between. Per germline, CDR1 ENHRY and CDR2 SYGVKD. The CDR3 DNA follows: TGTGCCATCAGTGACCCACAGGGAAGTCGGGAGACCCAGTACTTC. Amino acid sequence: CAISDPQGSRETQYF.

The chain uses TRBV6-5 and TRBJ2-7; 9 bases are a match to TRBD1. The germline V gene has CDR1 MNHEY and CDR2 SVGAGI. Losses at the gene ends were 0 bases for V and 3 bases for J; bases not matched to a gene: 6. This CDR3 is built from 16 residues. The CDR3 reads CASSYSGQGSVYEQYF. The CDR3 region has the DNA TGTGCCAGCAGTTACTCGGGACAGGGTTCGGTCTACGAGCAGTACTTC.

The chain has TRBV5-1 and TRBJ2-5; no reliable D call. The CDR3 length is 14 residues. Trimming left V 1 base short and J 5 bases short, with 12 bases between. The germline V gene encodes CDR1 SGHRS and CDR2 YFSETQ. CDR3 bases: TGCGCCAGCAGCTTGACGGTGTTATCTGAGACCCAGTACTTC. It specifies CASSLTVLSETQYF.

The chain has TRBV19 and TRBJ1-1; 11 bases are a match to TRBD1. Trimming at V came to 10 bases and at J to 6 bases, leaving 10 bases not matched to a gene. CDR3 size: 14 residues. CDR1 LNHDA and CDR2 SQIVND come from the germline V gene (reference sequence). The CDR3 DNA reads TGTGCCACCATGGACAGGGGGCGAGGCCCTGAAGCTTTCTTT. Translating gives CATMDRGRGPEAFF. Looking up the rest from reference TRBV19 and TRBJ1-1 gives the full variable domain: DGGITQSPKYLFRKEGQNVTLSCEQNLNHDAMYWYRQDPGQGLRLIYYSQIVNDFQKGDIAEGYSVSREKKESFPLTVTSAQKNPTAFYLCATMDRGRGPEAFFGQGTRLTVV.

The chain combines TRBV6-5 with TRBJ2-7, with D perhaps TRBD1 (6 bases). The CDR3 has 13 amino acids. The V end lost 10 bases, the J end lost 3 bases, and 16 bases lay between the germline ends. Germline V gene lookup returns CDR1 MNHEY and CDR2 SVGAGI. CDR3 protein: CATRQGQYYEQYF. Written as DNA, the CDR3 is TGTGCCACCCGGCAGGGGCAGTACTACGAGCAGTACTTC.

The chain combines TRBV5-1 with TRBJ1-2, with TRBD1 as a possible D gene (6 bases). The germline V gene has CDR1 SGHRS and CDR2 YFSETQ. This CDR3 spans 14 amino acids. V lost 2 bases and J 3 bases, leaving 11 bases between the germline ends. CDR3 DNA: TGCGCCAGCAGCTTCACCCCAGGGGACTATGGCTACACCTTC. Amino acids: CASSFTPGDYGYTF.

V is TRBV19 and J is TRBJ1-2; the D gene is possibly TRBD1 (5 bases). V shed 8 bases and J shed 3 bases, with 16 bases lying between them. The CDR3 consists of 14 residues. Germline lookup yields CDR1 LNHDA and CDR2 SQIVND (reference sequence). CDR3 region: CASADGPGDYGYTF. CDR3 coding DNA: TGTGCCAGTGCCGACGGGCCGGGGGACTATGGCTACACCTTC.

The CDR3 is CASSSGQKYTEAFF. DNA for the CDR3: TGTGCCAGTTCTTCCGGACAGAAATACACTGAAGCTTTCTTT. The chain employs TRBV6-1 and TRBJ1-1, with D possibly being TRBD1 (6 bases). Germline-derived CDR1 and CDR2 are MNHNS and SASEGT. The ends were cut back, 9 bases at V and 3 bases at J, with 17 bases in the middle. The CDR3 contains 14 residues.

CDR3: CASSPPPGGLEQYF. CDR3 coding DNA: TGTGCCAGCTCACCACCGCCAGGGGGACTCGAGCAGTACTTC. The V and J genes are TRBV18 and TRBJ2-7; perhaps TRBD1 as D (7 bases). Germline lookup yields CDR1 KGHSH and CDR2 LQKENI. Trimming stripped 0 bases from V and 6 bases from J, with 12 bases between. The CDR3 covers 14 residues.